This T cell receptor (beta chain) was captured by sequencing in a study of OX40 agonist ivuxolimab in advanced cancers. Libraries were prepared by immunoSEQ multiplex PCR; TCRdb keeps only in-frame clonotypes and omits some of them. Here the sample spans tens of thousands of clones, over 65% being singletons. In its sample, this clone was seen a few times. The antigen remains undetermined. Whole-study findings and limits: Among the lowest peripheral clonal expansion occurred in 0.1-3.0 mg/kg partial responders. Researchers did not establish what antigens the expanded peripheral T cells target.

CDR1 and CDR2 from the germline V gene are MNHEY and SMNVEV (reference sequence). V lost 5 bases, J lost 0 bases, and 19 bases lay in between. The CDR3 is made up of 17 amino acids. The chain joins TRBV27 to TRBJ1-1; D possibly corresponds to TRBD1 (5 bases). This sequence was found in an adult with an advanced solid tumor such as melanoma, head and neck, liver or kidney cancer. The specimen was CD4+ or CD8+ T cells sorted from blood, collected in a trial of the OX40 agonist ivuxolimab. DNA for the CDR3: TGTGCCAGCAGTGCGGGACTAAGTAGGCCCCTGAACACTGAAGCTTTCTTT. Its translation: CASSAGLSRPLNTEAFF.